Listed below are T cell receptor beta chains from one sample, sequenced in a study of shared clonotypes between healthy human individuals. Only in-frame clones appear in the TCRdb table, and some are missing; sequencing was by immunoSEQ multiplex PCR. The table lists fewer than 1 million clones, 96% of them singletons. Material for sequencing was naive CD8+ T cells sorted from blood. These TCRs come from a man aged 25 to 40 in good health. CDR3s include the opening cysteine and the closing phenylalanine or tryptophan. The order of the fields is J gene, V gene, D gene, CDR3 length, CDR3 protein. The D gene is left open where the match is weak.

j_call: TRBJ2-2
v_call: TRBV7-3
d_call: TRBD2
cdr3_length: 15
cdr3_aa: CASSLGGSETGELFF

j_call: TRBJ2-7
v_call: TRBV7-3
d_call: NA
cdr3_length: 13
cdr3_aa: CASSLDPVNEQYF

j_call: TRBJ1-2
v_call: TRBV9
d_call: NA
cdr3_length: 15
cdr3_aa: CASSDNREGNYGYTF

j_call: TRBJ2-7
v_call: TRBV25-1
d_call: TRBD2
cdr3_length: 15
cdr3_aa: CASSDSALAGMEQYF

j_call: TRBJ2-5
v_call: TRBV29-1
d_call: TRBD2
cdr3_length: 14
cdr3_aa: CSVGLAGHQETQYF

j_call: TRBJ2-1
v_call: TRBV2
d_call: NA
cdr3_length: 14
cdr3_aa: CASSEWGVVNEQFF

j_call: TRBJ2-7
v_call: TRBV7-9
d_call: NA
cdr3_length: 12
cdr3_aa: CASSSLGQEQYF

j_call: TRBJ1-1
v_call: TRBV7-6
d_call: NA
cdr3_length: 15
cdr3_aa: CASSPAQGYKTEAFF

j_call: TRBJ1-3
v_call: TRBV30
d_call: NA
cdr3_length: 15
cdr3_aa: CAWSSAVATGNTIYF

j_call: TRBJ2-7
v_call: TRBV7-9
d_call: NA
cdr3_length: 15
cdr3_aa: CASSAAVTTPYEQYF

j_call: TRBJ2-7
v_call: TRBV27
d_call: NA
cdr3_length: 15
cdr3_aa: CASSLSSALLYEQYF

j_call: TRBJ1-2
v_call: TRBV30
d_call: NA
cdr3_length: 12
cdr3_aa: CAWTLDMRGYTF

j_call: TRBJ1-1
v_call: TRBV19
d_call: NA
cdr3_length: 13
cdr3_aa: CASSISSPGLSFF